This entry lists 24 T cell receptor beta chains sequenced from one sample in a study of blood T cell repertoires in COVID-19. Produced via immunoSEQ multiplex PCR; TCRdb's table is partial and in-frame only. The sample includes 160,000 or so clones, approximately 86% of them seen just once. Sequencing input: peripheral blood. The receptors here all came from a woman aged 45-60 years with acute or convalescent COVID-19.

This sequence joins TRBV5-4 and TRBJ1-1; D remains unclear. The CDR3 is 16 amino acids. Per germline, CDR1 SGHNT and CDR2 YYREEE (reference sequence). V lost 4 bases, J lost 3 bases, and 19 bases lay in between. Here the CDR3 reads CASSPNRPGEYTEAFF. CDR3 bases: TGTGCCAGCAGCCCGAATCGGCCTGGGGAGTACACTGAAGCTTTCTTT. The whole variable domain, filled in from reference TRBV5-4 and TRBJ1-1, reads ETGVTQSPTHLIKTRGQQVTLRCSSQSGHNTVSWYQQALGQGPQFIFQYYREEENGRGNFPPRFSGLQFPNYSSELNVNALELDDSALYLCASSPNRPGEYTEAFFGQGTRLTVV.

J is TRBJ2-1 and V is TRBV20-1, with D uncertain. The CDR3 runs to 10 residues. V was trimmed by 3 bases and J by 5 bases, leaving 2 bases between them. Per germline, CDR1 DFQATT and CDR2 SNEGSKA (reference sequence). The CDR3 spells CSASDNEQFF. CDR3 bases: TGCAGTGCTAGCGACAATGAGCAGTTCTTC.

The CDR3 sequence: CATSRDPSPGETQYF. The CDR3 DNA sequence: TGTGCCACCAGCAGAGATCCCAGCCCGGGGGAGACCCAGTACTTC. The V call is TRBV15, the J call TRBJ2-5, with D perhaps matching TRBD2 (5 bases). The germline gives CDR1 LNHNV, CDR2 YYDKDF (reference sequence). V was trimmed by 0 bases and J by 5 bases, leaving 13 bases between them. This CDR3 region has 15 residues.

This clone was found once. The chain combines TRBV5-5 with TRBJ1-1; D is unclear. This CDR3 has 14 residues. Trimming stripped 1 base from V and 0 bases from J, with 7 bases between. Germline V gives CDR1 SGHKS, CDR2 YYEKEE (reference sequence). Here the CDR3 reads CASSLKFMNTEAFF. CDR3 sequence (DNA): TGTGCCAGCAGCTTGAAATTTATGAACACTGAAGCTTTCTTT.

This chain uses TRBV5-1 with TRBJ1-3; 9 bases agree with TRBD1. V shed 5 bases, J shed 4 bases, and the junction held 4 bases outside the gene matches. CDR1 SGHRS and CDR2 YFSETQ come from the germline V gene. The CDR3 is made up of 14 amino acids. CDR3 sequence (DNA): TGCGCCAGCAGGGACAGGGGTAACGGAAACACCATATATTTT. It specifies CASRDRGNGNTIYF.

The chain combines TRBV5-1 with TRBJ2-1, with D unclear. Trimming shortened V by 3 bases and J by 4 bases, and 5 bases separated the two germline ends. CDR3 length: 12 amino acids. Germline lookup yields CDR1 SGHRS and CDR2 YFSETQ. The CDR3 nucleotides read TGCGCCAGCAGCTGGAGTTACAATGAGCAGTTCTTC. This encodes CASSWSYNEQFF.

The J gene is TRBJ2-3, the V gene TRBV14, with TRBD1 as a possible D gene (5 bases). The length of the CDR3 is 15 residues. From germline, CDR1 is SGHDN and CDR2 FVKESK. The V end was cut by 4 bases, the J end by 0 bases, with 11 bases between. The CDR3 reads CASSLQGWSTDTQYF. In DNA form, the CDR3 reads TGTGCCAGCAGCCTCCAGGGATGGAGCACAGATACGCAGTATTTT.

The chain is built from TRBV2 and TRBJ2-1; 7 bases match TRBD1. The germline CDR1 and CDR2 sequences are SNHLY and FYNNEI. This CDR3 is 13 amino acids long. V gave up 6 bases and J gave up 4 bases; unmatched junction bases: 3. The CDR3 sequence is CASSGQVYNEQFF. In DNA, the CDR3 is TGTGCCAGCAGCGGACAGGTTTACAATGAGCAGTTCTTC.

The V and J genes are TRBV6-2 or TRBV6-3 and TRBJ1-2, with 7 bases aligning to TRBD1. Germline lookup yields CDR1 MNHEY and CDR2 SVGEGT. The CDR3 is 15 amino acids. V was clipped by 6 bases and J by 3 bases; unmatched bases: 10. In nucleotides, the CDR3 is TGTGCCAGCAGCACGCCTTCCGGGACAGACTATGGCTACACCTTC. Translation gives CASSTPSGTDYGYTF.

This chain connects TRBV10-3 to TRBJ1-1; a possible D gene is TRBD1 (5 bases). The V gene lost 4 bases and the J gene lost 5 bases, with 17 bases spanning the gap. Germline CDR1 and CDR2: ENHRY and SYGVKD. The CDR3 is 15 amino acids. CDR3 sequence: CAISGRDSGGTEAFF. The CDR3 nucleotides are TGTGCCATCAGTGGCCGGGACTCCGGAGGGACTGAAGCTTTCTTT.

V and J are TRBV5-4 and TRBJ2-1; 9 bases are a match to TRBD2. Losses at the gene ends were 4 bases for V and 4 bases for J; bases not matched to a gene: 9. The length of the CDR3 is 16 residues. CDR1 is SGHNT and CDR2 is YYREEE in the germline V gene (reference sequence). The CDR3 spells CASSGRLSGGYNEQFF. In DNA, the CDR3 is TGTGCCAGCAGCGGCAGACTAAGCGGGGGGTACAATGAGCAGTTCTTC.

The J gene is TRBJ2-3, the V gene TRBV5-1; no clear D gene. The CDR3 has 14 amino acids. The ends were cut back, 5 bases at V and 2 bases at J, with 12 bases in the middle. CDR1 is SGHRS and CDR2 is YFSETQ in the germline V gene. This CDR3 is CASRVDPSTDTQYF. CDR3 nucleotides: TGCGCCAGCAGGGTAGATCCTTCCACAGATACGCAGTATTTT.

V gene TRBV4-3 combines with J gene TRBJ1-2; D remains unclear. The ends were cut back, 0 bases at V and 6 bases at J, with 14 bases in the middle. Germline values: CDR1 LGHNA, CDR2 YSLEER. The CDR3 loop spans 15 amino acids. The CDR3 protein is CASSQERVGRDGYTF. In DNA form, the CDR3 reads TGCGCCAGCAGCCAAGAAAGAGTAGGGAGAGATGGCTACACCTTC.

The CDR3 nucleotides read TGTGCCAGCAGGTTACTCAGGGGGGCGGGAGGCTACACCTTC. Translating gives CASRLLRGAGGYTF. The chain has TRBV6-5 and TRBJ1-2; 7 nucleotides agree with TRBD1. Trimming removed 6 bases from V and 8 bases from J; junction bases left unmatched: 12. This CDR3 contains 14 residues. CDR1 is MNHEY, CDR2 SVGAGI, per germline.

The chain couples TRBV3-1 (or the pseudogene TRBV3-2) to TRBJ2-6; D unclear. CDR1 is LGHDT and CDR2 is YNNKEL in the germline V gene (reference sequence). V was clipped by 1 base and J by 0 bases, with 4 bases between them. This CDR3 is 15 amino acids long. CDR3 in amino acids: CASSQAVSGANVLTF. For the CDR3, the DNA is TGTGCCAGCAGCCAAGCCGTCTCTGGGGCCAACGTCCTGACTTTC.

The chain employs TRBV6-5 and TRBJ1-5, with D hard to call. The germline V gene encodes CDR1 MNHEY and CDR2 SVGAGI. CDR3 length: 13 amino acids. Trimming removed 3 bases from V and 6 bases from J, with 9 bases in between. CDR3 amino acids: CASSYSLSQPQHF. As DNA, the CDR3 is TGTGCCAGCAGTTATTCCTTGAGTCAGCCCCAGCATTTT.

The chain is built from TRBV20-1 and TRBJ2-1; 8 nucleotides line up with TRBD2. The germline V gene has CDR1 DFQATT and CDR2 SNEGSKA (reference sequence). This CDR3 has 11 residues. The CDR3 DNA reads as TGCAGCGTGACTAGCGTTGATGAGCAGTTCTTC. Translated, it gives CSVTSVDEQFF.

This chain's CDR3 is CASSTRQVNTEAFF. CDR3 in DNA: TGTGCCAGCAGCACCCGACAGGTGAACACTGAAGCTTTCTTT. The V call is TRBV7-6, the J call TRBJ1-1; maybe TRBD1 (6 bases). Germline CDR1 SGHVS, CDR2 FNYEAQ. V was trimmed by 5 bases and J by 0 bases, leaving 10 bases between them. The CDR3 has 14 residues.

This clone was recorded once. The gene calls are TRBV29-1 and TRBJ1-2; possibly TRBD1 for D (5 bases). From germline, CDR1 is SQVTM and CDR2 ANQGSEA. The CDR3 has 14 amino acids. Trimming left V 2 bases short and J 4 bases short, with 14 bases between. For the CDR3, the DNA is TGCAGCGTTGAAACGACAGATTCGAGCTATGGCTACACCTTC. Its protein is CSVETTDSSYGYTF. Drawing the rest from reference TRBV29-1 and TRBJ1-2, the complete variable domain is SAVISQKPSRDICQRGTSLTIQCQVDSQVTMMFWYRQQPGQSLTLIATANQGSEATYESGFVIDKFPISRPNLTFSTLTVSNMSPEDSSIYLCSVETTDSSYGYTFGSGTRLTVV.

The chain combines TRBV5-6 with TRBJ1-2; TRBD1 might be the D (6 bases). Germline V gene sequence: CDR1 SGHDT, CDR2 YYEEEE. The CDR3 consists of 14 residues. Trimming stripped 0 bases from V and 2 bases from J, with 8 bases between. The CDR3 here is CASSLDQGNYGYTF. Written as DNA, the CDR3 is TGTGCCAGCAGCTTGGATCAGGGGAACTATGGCTACACCTTC. The full variable domain, completed using reference TRBV5-6 and TRBJ1-2, is DAGVTQSPTHLIKTRGQQVTLRCSPKSGHDTVSWYQQALGQGPQFIFQYYEEEERQRGNFPDRFSGHQFPNYSSELNVNALLLGDSALYLCASSLDQGNYGYTFGSGTRLTVV.

The chain combines TRBV6-1 with TRBJ1-2; D is perhaps TRBD1 (6 bases). The CDR3 totals 14 residues. V was shortened by 1 base and J by 6 bases, with 12 bases between the two germline ends. Germline assignment: CDR1 MNHNS and CDR2 SASEGT. This CDR3 reads CASSEGQGLDGYTF. The CDR3 coding sequence is TGTGCCAGCAGTGAAGGGCAGGGGTTGGATGGCTACACCTTC.

The chain employs TRBV2 and TRBJ2-1; maybe TRBD2 (6 bases). V shed 7 bases and J shed 6 bases, with 16 bases lying between them. The CDR3 is 14 amino acids. Germline loops: CDR1 SNHLY, CDR2 FYNNEI. The DNA for the CDR3 is TGTGCCAGCACCGCGGGGCGGACCCGCAATGAGCAGTTCTTC. Translation: CASTAGRTRNEQFF. Based on the CDR3 plus reference TRBV2 and TRBJ2-1, the full variable domain is EPEVTQTPSHQVTQMGQEVILRCVPISNHLYFYWYRQILGQKVEFLVSFYNNEISEKSEIFDDQFSVERPDGSNFTLKIRSTKLEDSAMYFCASTAGRTRNEQFFGPGTRLTVL.

This clone was seen just once. The chain joins TRBV25-1 to TRBJ2-2, with 7 positions matching TRBD2. The V and J ends lost 8 bases and 5 bases, in that order; junction bases with no gene match: 14. Per germline, CDR1 MGHDK and CDR2 SYGVNS. The CDR3 consists of 16 residues. The CDR3 nucleotides read TGTGCCAGCGGAGGGTATGGGGGGGAGTTAACCGGGGAGCTGTTTTTT. Amino acid sequence: CASGGYGGELTGELFF.

V gene TRBV6-5 combines with J gene TRBJ2-7, with D possibly being TRBD1 (5 bases). The CDR3 has 14 residues. Germline lookup yields CDR1 MNHEY and CDR2 SVGAGI. Trimming stripped 4 bases from V and 3 bases from J, with 13 bases between. The CDR3 is CASSSPGYNYEQYF. CDR3 DNA sequence: TGTGCCAGCAGTTCTCCAGGGTACAACTACGAGCAGTACTTC.